This is a list of T cell receptor beta chains from one sample in a study of long-term antiretroviral therapy in people with HIV. Using immunoSEQ multiplex PCR, the repertoire was profiled, and TCRdb retains in-frame clones only, with some absent. The table lists about 33,000 clones, roughly 96% of them singletons. Sequenced here: unsorted PBMCs, sampled approximately 6.8 years after starting antiretroviral therapy. The receptors were gathered from a man aged 25-45 years with HIV. The conserved cysteine and the conserved F or W are not part of the CDR3 here. The D gene is left open where the match is weak.

V,J,D,CDR3
TRBV7-8,TRBJ2-1,TRBD2,ASSQTLAGVVDEQF
TRBV12-5,TRBJ1-6,TRBD1,ATLPPGGEKENSPLH
TRBV4-3,TRBJ1-3,-,ASSQDVGRGNGNTIY
TRBV19,TRBJ1-3,-,ASSTGVGNTIY
TRBV6-1,TRBJ2-1,TRBD2,ASSVRGTSGGRSSYNEQF
TRBV19,TRBJ2-6,-,ASSIVPGANVLT
TRBV2,TRBJ2-2,-,ASSFTGEAAGELF
TRBV27,TRBJ1-6,-,ASSLVPGNNSPLH
TRBV7-2,TRBJ1-2,TRBD1,ASSTGTVYGYT
TRBV7-2,TRBJ2-3,-,ASSPRRTDTQY
TRBV1,TRBJ2-1,-,TSSQLAGGLNEQF
TRBV4-3,TRBJ2-7,-,ASSQDYGIREQY
TRBV6-5,TRBJ1-2,-,ASSGGGPYGYT
TRBV7-2,TRBJ2-7,-,ASSSEGGPTSYEQY
TRBV5-4,TRBJ2-3,-,ASSLYARTGTDTQY
TRBV5-1,TRBJ2-7,-,ASSLTATYEQY
TRBV2,TRBJ1-1,-,ASSIQDPEAF
TRBV14,TRBJ1-1,-,ASSLGGPEAF
TRBV2,TRBJ2-3,TRBD2,ASRRIGGTTFTDTQY
TRBV4-3,TRBJ2-7,TRBD1,ASSQDPTGIYEQY
TRBV19,TRBJ2-2,-,ASTADGRNTGELF
TRBV6-5,TRBJ2-3,-,ASSYSRSGSTDTQY
TRBV29-1,TRBJ2-2,TRBD2,SGRLAGANTGELF
TRBV11-2,TRBJ2-7,TRBD1,ASSRGQVYEQY
TRBV2,TRBJ1-2,-,AISEEEGYGYT
TRBV4-3,TRBJ2-7,-,ASSQDLRALSEQY
TRBV2,TRBJ1-2,-,ASMGAVRGYT
TRBV9,TRBJ2-5,-,ASSLSWGSGETQY
TRBV5-1,TRBJ2-7,TRBD2,ASSLARGEPYEQY
TRBV6-1,TRBJ2-7,-,ASREGAVGEQY
TRBV6-6,TRBJ1-2,-,ASSFWGGGYT
TRBV5-1,TRBJ2-7,TRBD1,ASSPDRNGEQY
TRBV19,TRBJ1-5,-,ASSTGEINQPQH
TRBV11-2,TRBJ2-4,-,ASSFGIRGRLEGKNIQY
TRBV7-2,TRBJ1-1,-,ASSPYEGFTEAF
TRBV9,TRBJ1-2,-,ASSVAGADYGYT
TRBV7-6,TRBJ2-3,-,ASSLEGRASLSTDTQY
TRBV30,TRBJ1-1,-,AWRPNPILNTEAF
TRBV6-6,TRBJ2-3,TRBD2,ASRPAGGLKDTQY
TRBV19,TRBJ1-5,TRBD1,ASNKGWRTGATRNQPQH
TRBV6-5,TRBJ2-6,-,ASSYGAEAGANVLT
TRBV9,TRBJ1-2,TRBD1,ASSPRDRGGDYGYT
TRBV4-1,TRBJ1-6,-,ASSPRLINSPLH
TRBV19,TRBJ1-3,TRBD1,ASGAGTVRNRNTIY
TRBV7-3,TRBJ2-7,-,ASSLVRGHEQY
TRBV19,TRBJ2-7,TRBD1,ASSILTGQGAYEQY
TRBV7-9,TRBJ1-2,-,ASSQPTPGYT
TRBV7-9,TRBJ1-1,-,ASSFDSTEAF
TRBV6-6,TRBJ2-5,TRBD2,ASSLTSGTETQY
TRBV9,TRBJ2-1,TRBD2,ASSVGSGGLYNEQF
TRBV2,TRBJ2-3,TRBD2,ASSDGDRLAGGKDTQY
TRBV5-6,TRBJ1-5,-,ASGRLGPQNQPQH
TRBV19,TRBJ1-4,-,ASSKGRRAEKLF
TRBV27,TRBJ2-1,-,ASSAYWEMGPVGNEQF